The TCR beta chain under discussion was sequenced for a study of spatial heterogeneity in lung cancer. TCRdb itself ran the 5' RACE reads through MiXCR, one entry per CDR3 protein. The data hold around 550 distinct CDR3 sequences, with roughly 12% observed a single time. Time point noted: sample taken at primary tumor resection. The donor population consisted of over 55 patients with untreated, early-stage non-small cell lung cancer. The authors sequenced whole RNA from tumor, nontumor lung or frozen PBMC without sorting. This clonotype was picked up one time. Its target is not known. V was cut by 2 bases and J by 7 bases, with 18 bases left in between. The CDR3 sequence is 15 residues long. Germline loops: CDR1 KGHSH, CDR2 LQKENI. General study findings and limits: Tracking of tumor mutation counts was seen in expanded intratumoral alpha and beta TCR counts.

The sequence was collected from a male donor with early-stage non-small cell lung cancer. This chain connects TRBV18 to TRBJ2-7; the D gene is possibly TRBD1 (6 bases). The sample here was lung tumor tissue, taken at surgery. The CDR3 bases are TGTGCCAGCTCACCAGGGCGACAGGCCCGACGGGAGCAGTACTTC. It yields the protein CASSPGRQARREQYF.